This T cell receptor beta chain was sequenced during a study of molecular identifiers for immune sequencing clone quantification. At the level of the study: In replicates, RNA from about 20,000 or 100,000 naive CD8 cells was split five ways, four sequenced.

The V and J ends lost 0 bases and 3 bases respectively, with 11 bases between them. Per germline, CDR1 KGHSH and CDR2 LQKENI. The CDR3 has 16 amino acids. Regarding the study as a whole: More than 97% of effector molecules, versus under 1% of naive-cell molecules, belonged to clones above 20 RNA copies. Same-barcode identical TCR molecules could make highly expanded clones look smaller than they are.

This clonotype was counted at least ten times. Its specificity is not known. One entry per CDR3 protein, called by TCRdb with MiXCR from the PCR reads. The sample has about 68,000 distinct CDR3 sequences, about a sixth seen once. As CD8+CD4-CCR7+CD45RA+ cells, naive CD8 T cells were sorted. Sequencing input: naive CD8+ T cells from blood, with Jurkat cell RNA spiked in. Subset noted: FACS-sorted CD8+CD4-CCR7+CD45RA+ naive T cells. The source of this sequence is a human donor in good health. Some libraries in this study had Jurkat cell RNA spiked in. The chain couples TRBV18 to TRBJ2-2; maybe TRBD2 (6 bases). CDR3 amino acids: CASSPPGRRDTGELFF. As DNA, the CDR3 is TGTGCCAGCTCACCACCGGGGAGGCGGGACACCGGGGAGCTGTTTTTT.